This TCR beta chain is drawn from a study of control samples from healthy donors and cancer patients. The CDR3 length is 14 residues. The germline CDR1 and CDR2 sequences are MGHRA and YSYEKL. V lost 2 bases and J lost 3, with 9 bases in between. TCRdb keeps only in-frame clones here, not all; method: immunoSEQ multiplex PCR. The data show roughly 69,000 clones, more than 70% seen once. The receptor comes from a woman aged 45-60 years with head and neck cancer. J is TRBJ2-3 and V is TRBV4-1; D uncertain. Material: PBMCs. The CDR3 region is CASSQPARTDTQYF. The CDR3 coding sequence is TGCGCCAGCAGCCAACCCGCTCGAACAGATACGCAGTATTTT.